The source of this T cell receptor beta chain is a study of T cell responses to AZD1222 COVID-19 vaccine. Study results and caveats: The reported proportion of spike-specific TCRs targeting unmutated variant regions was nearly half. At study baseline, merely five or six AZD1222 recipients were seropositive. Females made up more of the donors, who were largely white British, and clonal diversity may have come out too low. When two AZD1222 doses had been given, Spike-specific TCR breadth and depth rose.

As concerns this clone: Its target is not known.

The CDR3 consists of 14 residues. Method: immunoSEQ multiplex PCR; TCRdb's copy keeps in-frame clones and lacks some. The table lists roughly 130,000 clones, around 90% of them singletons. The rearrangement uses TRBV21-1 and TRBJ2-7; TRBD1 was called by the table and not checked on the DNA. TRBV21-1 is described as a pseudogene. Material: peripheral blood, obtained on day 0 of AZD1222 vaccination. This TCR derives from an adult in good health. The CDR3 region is CASSSGQGPYEQYF. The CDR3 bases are TGTGCCAGCAGCTCCGGACAGGGTCCTTACGAGCAGTACTTC.